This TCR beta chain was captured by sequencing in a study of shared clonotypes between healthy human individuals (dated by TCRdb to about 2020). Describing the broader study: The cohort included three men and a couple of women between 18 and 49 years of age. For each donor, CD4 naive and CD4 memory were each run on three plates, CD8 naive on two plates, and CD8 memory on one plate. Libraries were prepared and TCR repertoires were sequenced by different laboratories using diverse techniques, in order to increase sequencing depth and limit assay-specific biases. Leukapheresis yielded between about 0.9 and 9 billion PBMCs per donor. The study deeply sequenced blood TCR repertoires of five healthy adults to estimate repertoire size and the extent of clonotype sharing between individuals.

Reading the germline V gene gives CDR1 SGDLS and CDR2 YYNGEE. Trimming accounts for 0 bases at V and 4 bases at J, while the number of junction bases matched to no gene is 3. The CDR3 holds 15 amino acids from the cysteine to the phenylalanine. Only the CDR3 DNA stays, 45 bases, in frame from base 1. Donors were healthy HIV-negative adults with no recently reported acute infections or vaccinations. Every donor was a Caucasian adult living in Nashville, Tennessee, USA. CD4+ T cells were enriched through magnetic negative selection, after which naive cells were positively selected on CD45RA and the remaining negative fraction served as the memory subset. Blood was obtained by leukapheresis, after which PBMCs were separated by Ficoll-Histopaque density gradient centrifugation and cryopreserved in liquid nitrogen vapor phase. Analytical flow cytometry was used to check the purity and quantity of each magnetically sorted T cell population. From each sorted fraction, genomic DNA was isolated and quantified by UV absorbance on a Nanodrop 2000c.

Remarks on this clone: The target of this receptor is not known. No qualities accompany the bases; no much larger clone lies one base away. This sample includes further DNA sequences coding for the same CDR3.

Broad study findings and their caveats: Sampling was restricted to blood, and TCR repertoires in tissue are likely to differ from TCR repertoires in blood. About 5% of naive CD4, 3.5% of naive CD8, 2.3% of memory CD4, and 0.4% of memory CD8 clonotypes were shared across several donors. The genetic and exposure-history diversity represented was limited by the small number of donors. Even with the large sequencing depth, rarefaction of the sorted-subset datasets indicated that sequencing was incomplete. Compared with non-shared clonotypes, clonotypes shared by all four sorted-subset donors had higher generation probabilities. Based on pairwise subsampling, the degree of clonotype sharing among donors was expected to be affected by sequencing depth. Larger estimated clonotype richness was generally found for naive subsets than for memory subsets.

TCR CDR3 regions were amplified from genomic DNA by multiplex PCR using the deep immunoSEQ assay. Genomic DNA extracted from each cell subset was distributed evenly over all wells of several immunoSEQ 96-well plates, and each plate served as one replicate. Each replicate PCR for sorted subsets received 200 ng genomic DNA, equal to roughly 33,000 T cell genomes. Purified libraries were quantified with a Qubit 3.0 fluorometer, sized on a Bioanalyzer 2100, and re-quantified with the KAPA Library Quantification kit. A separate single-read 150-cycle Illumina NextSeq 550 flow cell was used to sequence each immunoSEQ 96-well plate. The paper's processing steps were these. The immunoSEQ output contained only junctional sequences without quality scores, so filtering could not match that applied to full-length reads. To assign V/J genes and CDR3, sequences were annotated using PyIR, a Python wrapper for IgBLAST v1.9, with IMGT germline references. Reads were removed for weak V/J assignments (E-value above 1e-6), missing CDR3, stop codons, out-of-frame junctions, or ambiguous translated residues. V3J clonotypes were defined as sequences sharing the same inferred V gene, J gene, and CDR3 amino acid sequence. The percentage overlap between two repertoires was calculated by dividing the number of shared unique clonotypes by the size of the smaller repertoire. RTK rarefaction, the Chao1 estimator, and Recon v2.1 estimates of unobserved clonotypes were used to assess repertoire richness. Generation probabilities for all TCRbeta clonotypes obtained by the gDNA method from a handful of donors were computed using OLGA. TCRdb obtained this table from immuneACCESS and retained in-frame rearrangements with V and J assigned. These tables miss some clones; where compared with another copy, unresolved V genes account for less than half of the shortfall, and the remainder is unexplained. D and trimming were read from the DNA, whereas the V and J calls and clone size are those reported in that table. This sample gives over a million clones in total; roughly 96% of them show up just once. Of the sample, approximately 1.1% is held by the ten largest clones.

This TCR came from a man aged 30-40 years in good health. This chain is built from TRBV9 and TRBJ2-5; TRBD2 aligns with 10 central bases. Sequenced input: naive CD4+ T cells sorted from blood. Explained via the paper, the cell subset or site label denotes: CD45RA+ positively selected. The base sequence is TGTGCCAGCAGCGTAGGTTTAGCGGGAGGAGAGACCCAGTACTTC. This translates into CASSVGLAGGETQYF.